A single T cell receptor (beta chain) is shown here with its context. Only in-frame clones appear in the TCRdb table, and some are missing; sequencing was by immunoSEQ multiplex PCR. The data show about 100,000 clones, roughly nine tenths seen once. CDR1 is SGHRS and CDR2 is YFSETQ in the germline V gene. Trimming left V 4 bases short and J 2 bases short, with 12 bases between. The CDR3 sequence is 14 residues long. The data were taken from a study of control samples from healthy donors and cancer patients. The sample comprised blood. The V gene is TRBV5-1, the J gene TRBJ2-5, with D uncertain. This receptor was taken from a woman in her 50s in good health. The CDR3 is CASSAGDLQETQYF. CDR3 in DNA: TGCGCCAGCAGCGCAGGAGATTTACAAGAGACCCAGTACTTC.